The TCR beta chain under discussion was sequenced for a study of CD4 T cells in relation to SARS-CoV-2 and coronaviruses. Notes on this clone: Its antigen is as yet unknown.

V dropped 6 bases and J dropped 8 bases, with 14 bases sitting between them. This CDR3 region has 13 residues. Germline V CDR1 and CDR2: SGHAT, FQNNGV. The unexposed donors gave CD4+ T cells in about 2011-2018, prior to COVID-19. After around nine days of culture, CD4+ T cells were isolated. Unexposed-donor CD4+ T cells were probed with SARS-CoV-2 S/N and four cold-coronavirus spikes, cells permitting. Assay: immunoSEQ multiplex PCR; the TCRdb copy retains only in-frame clones and omits some. The sample shows almost 30,000 clones, approximately 80% of them seen only once. Study-level results: No donor gave both pre-pandemic and post-infection samples.

Input material: CD4+ T cells from PBMCs, cultured in vitro. The TCR originated in a human donor in good health. V usage is TRBV11-2 and J usage is TRBJ2-1, with D perhaps TRBD1 or TRBD2 (5 bases each). In DNA form, the CDR3 reads TGTGCCAGCAGTCCGGGACGGGTCGATGAGCAGTTCTTC. The encoded protein is CASSPGRVDEQFF.